These T cell receptor beta chains were read from a single sample in a study of blood T cell repertoires in COVID-19. Repertoires were generated with immunoSEQ multiplex PCR, while TCRdb's copy carries only in-frame clones and drops some. This table holds fewer than 350,000 clones, around 90% found once. Sequencing used peripheral blood. The source is a man younger than 30 with active or convalescent COVID-19. Both conserved end residues are part of each CDR3. A D gene is named only where the DNA matches it firmly. Rows may omit the clone size; those that give it use once, few, many or a size class.

TRBV13	-	-	TRBJ2-1	CASSLPYNNEQFF	TGTGCCAGCAGCTTACCTTATAACAATGAGCAGTTCTTC
TRBV5-1	TRBD1	once	TRBJ2-2	CASSSGQQGGELFF	TGCGCCAGCAGCTCGGGACAGCAAGGTGGGGAGCTGTTTTTT
TRBV6-5	-	few	TRBJ2-7	CASSFRDSIYEQYF	TGTGCCAGCAGTTTCCGGGACTCGATCTACGAGCAGTACTTC
TRBV11-2	-	-	TRBJ2-6	CASSLEASGANVLTF	TGTGCCAGCAGCTTAGAGGCCTCTGGGGCCAACGTCCTGACTTTC
TRBV3-1/TRBV3-2	-	-	TRBJ1-1	CASSPPSGGRGTEAFF	TGTGCCAGCAGCCCTCCAAGCGGGGGGCGCGGCACTGAAGCTTTCTTT
TRBV4-1	TRBD1	-	TRBJ1-1	CASSRSSMDRGQSTEAFF	TGCGCCAGCAGCCGATCGTCTATGGACAGGGGGCAGAGCACTGAAGCTTTCTTT
TRBV4-1	-	few	TRBJ1-6	CASSQDLTGGSDSPLHF	TGCGCCAGCAGCCAAGATCTAACTGGGGGCAGCGATTCACCCCTCCACTTT
TRBV5-4	TRBD2	-	TRBJ2-5	CASSPGGAIETQYF	TGTGCCAGCAGCCCGGGGGGGGCCATTGAGACCCAGTACTTC
TRBV10-3	-	few	TRBJ1-1	CAITGGMNTEAFF	TGTGCCATCACGGGGGGAATGAACACTGAAGCTTTCTTT
TRBV7-2	TRBD1	few	TRBJ1-2	CASSTRQGTLYGYTF	TGTGCCAGCAGCACACGACAGGGGACCCTCTATGGCTACACCTTC